This is a list of T cell receptor beta chains from one sample in a study of cytomegalovirus exposure and HLA in healthy donors. The method was immunoSEQ multiplex PCR; TCRdb's version includes in-frame clones alone and lacks a portion of them. The sample shows approximately 100,000 clones, around 75% of them seen only once. Sample: PBMCs. The receptor source for this set is a male donor in good health and CMV-seropositive. The CDR3 runs from the conserved cysteine through the conserved F or W. The order of the fields is clone size, D gene, V gene, J gene, CDR3 DNA, CDR3 protein. D genes are given only for firm matches. Expanded clones get a size class; other rows say once, few or many, or leave the size out.

clone_size: -
d_call: TRBD2
v_call: TRBV5-1
j_call: TRBJ2-1
cdr3_nt: TGCGCCAGCAGCTTACGGTATAGCGGGGACTACAATGAGCAGTTCTTC
cdr3_aa: CASSLRYSGDYNEQFF

clone_size: -
d_call: -
v_call: TRBV6-5
j_call: TRBJ1-1
cdr3_nt: TGTGCCAGCAGCCGGACAGTGAACACTGAAGCTTTCTTT
cdr3_aa: CASSRTVNTEAFF

clone_size: -
d_call: -
v_call: TRBV30
j_call: TRBJ1-2
cdr3_nt: TGTGCCTGGAGTGGGTTCGAGGGGGTATCTGGCTACACCTTC
cdr3_aa: CAWSGFEGVSGYTF

clone_size: -
d_call: -
v_call: TRBV10-3
j_call: TRBJ2-3
cdr3_nt: TGTGCCATCAGTGAGTCTGGCGGGAACACAGATACGCAGTATTTT
cdr3_aa: CAISESGGNTDTQYF

clone_size: -
d_call: -
v_call: TRBV7-2
j_call: TRBJ1-3
cdr3_nt: TGTGCCAGCAGCTTTGAGTCTTCGCGAAACACCATATATTTT
cdr3_aa: CASSFESSRNTIYF

clone_size: -
d_call: TRBD1
v_call: TRBV29-1
j_call: TRBJ1-1
cdr3_nt: TGCAGCGTTGAAGTAGCGGACAGGGGAGCTTTCTTT
cdr3_aa: CSVEVADRGAFF

clone_size: few
d_call: -
v_call: TRBV7-2
j_call: TRBJ2-1
cdr3_nt: TGTGCCAGCAGCCTTCAGATTTACAATGAGCAGTTCTTC
cdr3_aa: CASSLQIYNEQFF

clone_size: -
d_call: -
v_call: TRBV5-4
j_call: TRBJ2-5
cdr3_nt: TGTGCCAGCAGCTCGGCGGGGACTCAAGAGACCCAGTACTTC
cdr3_aa: CASSSAGTQETQYF

clone_size: -
d_call: TRBD2
v_call: TRBV15
j_call: TRBJ2-2
cdr3_nt: TGTGCCACTTCTAGCGGATCGAACACCGGGGAGCTGTTTTTT
cdr3_aa: CATSSGSNTGELFF

clone_size: few
d_call: -
v_call: TRBV7-8
j_call: TRBJ2-3
cdr3_nt: TGTGCCAGCAGCGGGCTAAGGGGGGGTCGAAATACGCAGTATTTT
cdr3_aa: CASSGLRGGRNTQYF

clone_size: -
d_call: -
v_call: TRBV11-3
j_call: TRBJ1-4
cdr3_nt: TGTGCCAGCAGCTTAGCTTCAGGTGAAAAACTGTTTTTT
cdr3_aa: CASSLASGEKLFF

clone_size: -
d_call: -
v_call: TRBV7-9
j_call: TRBJ1-4
cdr3_nt: TGTGCCAGCAGCCCAGGGCCCAAACTGTTTTTT
cdr3_aa: CASSPGPKLFF

clone_size: -
d_call: -
v_call: TRBV30
j_call: TRBJ1-2
cdr3_nt: TGTGCCTGGATCGGGGTTCGAGATAGCTACACCTTC
cdr3_aa: CAWIGVRDSYTF

clone_size: -
d_call: -
v_call: TRBV19
j_call: TRBJ1-5
cdr3_nt: TGTGCCAGTAGTCCCCAAGACTCTCAGCCCCAGCATTTT
cdr3_aa: CASSPQDSQPQHF

clone_size: -
d_call: -
v_call: TRBV7-2
j_call: TRBJ1-1
cdr3_nt: TGTGCCAGCAGCTTAGGCGCCAGGGTGAGGCCCCCTGAAGCTTTCTTT
cdr3_aa: CASSLGARVRPPEAFF

clone_size: -
d_call: -
v_call: TRBV7-9
j_call: TRBJ2-3
cdr3_nt: TGTTCCAGCAGGAGACTGGTCGGGAGATCCAACACAGATACGCAGTATTTT
cdr3_aa: CSSRRLVGRSNTDTQYF

clone_size: -
d_call: -
v_call: TRBV29-1
j_call: TRBJ1-1
cdr3_nt: TGCAGCGTTGGAGGGAGCGGTGGGACTGAAGCTTTCTTT
cdr3_aa: CSVGGSGGTEAFF

clone_size: -
d_call: -
v_call: TRBV7-9
j_call: TRBJ1-1
cdr3_nt: TGTGCCAGCAGCTCCCAGGGGAGTCTATCTGAAGCTTTCTTT
cdr3_aa: CASSSQGSLSEAFF

clone_size: -
d_call: -
v_call: TRBV5-8
j_call: TRBJ1-1
cdr3_nt: TGTGCCAGCAGCTACGCCGGGGGGCGGGCTGAAGCTTTCTTT
cdr3_aa: CASSYAGGRAEAFF

clone_size: -
d_call: -
v_call: TRBV21-1
j_call: TRBJ2-1
cdr3_nt: TGTGCCAGCAGCAAAGGGGTAGCGGGGACCTACAATGAGCAGTTCTTC
cdr3_aa: CASSKGVAGTYNEQFF

clone_size: -
d_call: -
v_call: TRBV5-1
j_call: TRBJ2-1
cdr3_nt: TGCGCCAGCAGCTCACAGGGAAGCACCTACAATGAGCAGTTCTTC
cdr3_aa: CASSSQGSTYNEQFF

clone_size: few
d_call: -
v_call: TRBV5-6
j_call: TRBJ2-1
cdr3_nt: TGTGCCAGCAGCCAAAATACAGGGTTGGGTGAGCAGTTCTTC
cdr3_aa: CASSQNTGLGEQFF

clone_size: few
d_call: -
v_call: TRBV30
j_call: TRBJ1-1
cdr3_nt: TGTGCCTGGAGTGGGGGGGGCACTGAAGCTTTCTTT
cdr3_aa: CAWSGGGTEAFF

clone_size: -
d_call: -
v_call: TRBV30
j_call: TRBJ1-3
cdr3_nt: TGTGCCTGGAGTGTAGGGGGAGATGGAAACACCATATATTTT
cdr3_aa: CAWSVGGDGNTIYF

clone_size: -
d_call: -
v_call: TRBV10-3
j_call: TRBJ1-2
cdr3_nt: TGTGCCATCAGACGGGATTTAATCGGGGGCTACACCTTC
cdr3_aa: CAIRRDLIGGYTF

clone_size: -
d_call: TRBD2
v_call: TRBV5-1
j_call: TRBJ2-7
cdr3_nt: TGCGCCAGCAGCTCCTCGACTAGCGGGGACTCCTACGAGCAGTACTTC
cdr3_aa: CASSSSTSGDSYEQYF

clone_size: -
d_call: TRBD1
v_call: TRBV5-4
j_call: TRBJ2-7
cdr3_nt: TGTGCCAGCAGACCCGGGACAGGGGGGCACGAGCAGTACTTC
cdr3_aa: CASRPGTGGHEQYF

clone_size: -
d_call: TRBD1
v_call: TRBV5-1
j_call: TRBJ1-1
cdr3_nt: TGCGCCAGCAGACCGTCGCGACAGGGGGGGACTGAAGCTTTCTTT
cdr3_aa: CASRPSRQGGTEAFF

clone_size: -
d_call: TRBD1
v_call: TRBV30
j_call: TRBJ1-6
cdr3_nt: TGTGCCGGCGATGACAGGGTTAATTCACCCCTCCACTTT
cdr3_aa: CAGDDRVNSPLHF

clone_size: -
d_call: TRBD1
v_call: TRBV7-6
j_call: TRBJ2-2
cdr3_nt: TGTGCCAGCAGCTTAGTTCAGGGGGCAGCCGGGGAGCTGTTTTTT
cdr3_aa: CASSLVQGAAGELFF

clone_size: -
d_call: TRBD2
v_call: TRBV5-1
j_call: TRBJ2-7
cdr3_nt: TGCGCCAGCAGTGCCGGACTAGAACCTAGCTCCTACGAGCAGTACTTC
cdr3_aa: CASSAGLEPSSYEQYF

clone_size: -
d_call: TRBD1
v_call: TRBV7-2
j_call: TRBJ1-4
cdr3_nt: TGCGCCAGCAGCTCGGACAGGGGGCCCGAAAAACTGTTTTTT
cdr3_aa: CASSSDRGPEKLFF

clone_size: -
d_call: -
v_call: TRBV5-6
j_call: TRBJ2-7
cdr3_nt: TGTGCCAGCAGCCCGGACGGGATGCCATCCTACGAGCAGTACTTC
cdr3_aa: CASSPDGMPSYEQYF